What follows are 30 T cell receptor beta chains derived from one specimen sequenced in a study of CD8 T cells in Susac syndrome (dated by TCRdb to between 2018 and 2021). The method was the immunoSEQ multiplex PCR assay. RNA was extracted using the RNeasy kit, and roughly 0.5 to 1 microgram was reverse transcribed with random hexamers. TCRdb handled the public reads itself, with Q25 trimming in fastp and clone calling in MiXCR, and kept productive beta chains. Duplicate CDR3 protein sequences are folded into a single record with the most common DNA and genes. The sample has about 240,000 distinct CDR3 sequences on record, almost 97% of them singletons. The top ten clones comprise about 0.1% of the sample. Sequenced input: CD4+ T cells from PBMCs. These receptors were taken from a human donor with Susac syndrome.

V and J are TRBV29-1 and TRBJ1-1; D gene unclear. The CDR3 length is 11 residues. The V and J ends lost 3 bases and 5 bases respectively, with 7 bases between them. The germline V gene has CDR1 SQVTM and CDR2 ANQGSEA. CDR3 loop: CSVDRRTEAFF. DNA of the CDR3: TGCAGCGTTGATAGGAGAACTGAAGCTTTCTTT.

CDR3 nucleotides: TGCGCCAGCAGCCAAGAAAATGCAGGGGGTTACAATGAGCAGTTCTTC. This codes for CASSQENAGGYNEQFF. J is TRBJ2-1 and V is TRBV4-1; TRBD1 agrees at 7 bases. This CDR3 spans 16 amino acids. The germline V gene encodes CDR1 MGHRA and CDR2 YSYEKL. The J segment lost 4 bases and the V segment lost 0 bases, leaving 6 bases of the junction unmatched.

This clonotype was seen just once. Here the CDR3 reads CASSVTSGRTDTQYF. The CDR3 region has the DNA TGTGCCAGCAGTGTCACTAGCGGGAGAACAGATACGCAGTATTTT. The chain is built from TRBV2 and TRBJ2-3, with 11 positions matching TRBD2. V lost 4 bases, J lost 3 bases, and 3 bases stayed unmatched. CDR1 is SNHLY and CDR2 is FYNNEI in the germline V gene. This CDR3 has 15 residues.

The gene calls are TRBV5-8 and TRBJ2-4; D is undetermined. The V end was cut by 0 bases, the J end by 8 bases, with 9 bases between. CDR1 is SGHTS and CDR2 is YDEGEE in the germline V gene. The CDR3 contains 13 residues. CDR3 in DNA: TGTGCCAGCAGCTTGGTAGGGCGCGACATTCAGTACTTC. Amino acid sequence: CASSLVGRDIQYF.

For the CDR3, the DNA is TGTGCCAGCAGCAATCGGTGCCGCGAAGCTTTCTTT. This encodes CASSNRCREAFF. The chain couples TRBV21-1 to TRBJ1-1. TRBV21-1 is reported as a pseudogene. This CDR3 has 12 residues.

Written as DNA, the CDR3 is TGCGCCAGCAGCCGATTCGACGGGCTACCGGCCATCTCTGGGGCCAACGTCCTGACTTTC. Its translation is CASSRFDGLPAISGANVLTF. This chain connects TRBV4-1 to TRBJ2-6; D gene unclear. V lost 4 bases, J lost 0 bases, and 22 bases lay in between. Germline CDR1 MGHRA, CDR2 YSYEKL. CDR3 size: 20 residues.

This clonotype came up once. This chain joins TRBV15 and TRBJ2-5; D gene unclear. Between the trimmed V and J ends, which lost 1 base and 1 base, there was a span of 16 bases. CDR3 length: 17 residues. CDR1 is LNHNV and CDR2 is YYDKDF in the germline V gene (reference sequence). The CDR3, as DNA: TGTGCCACCAGCAGAGGCCGAGGTGGAGACCCCCAAGAGACCCAGTACTTC. It is translated as CATSRGRGGDPQETQYF.

The gene calls are TRBV18 and TRBJ2-7; D remains unclear. Looked up from germline, CDR1 is KGHSH and CDR2 is LQKENI. This CDR3 region has 11 residues. V was cut by 5 bases and J by 5 bases, with 7 bases left in between. CDR3 amino acids: CASSSADEQYF. Here the CDR3 DNA reads TGTGCCAGCTCAAGCGCGGACGAGCAGTACTTC.

The chain recombines TRBV28 with TRBJ2-3, with D perhaps TRBD1 (6 bases). This CDR3 has 14 amino acids. The V gene's germline CDR1 is MDHEN and CDR2 SYDVKM. With 6 bases removed from V and 4 bases from J, the gap between germline ends came to 14 bases. DNA of the CDR3: TGTGCCAGCAGCCGGCAGGGGTCACCAGATACGCAGTATTTT. Its translation is CASSRQGSPDTQYF.

The chain joins TRBV19 to TRBJ2-7, with D tentatively TRBD1 or TRBD2 (5 bases each). Trimming removed 6 bases from V and 4 bases from J, with 13 bases in between. The CDR3 loop spans 13 amino acids. Germline CDR1 is LNHDA and CDR2 is SQIVND (reference sequence). For the CDR3, the DNA is TGTGCCAGTAGCCGGGACCCCGTTTACGAGCAGTACTTC. Protein: CASSRDPVYEQYF.

The rearrangement uses TRBV7-3 and TRBJ2-3; TRBD2 might be the D (6 bases). Between the trimmed V and J ends, which lost 5 bases and 5 bases, there was a span of 14 bases. CDR3 length: 14 amino acids. Looked up from germline, CDR1 is SGHTA and CDR2 is FQGTGA. The CDR3 loop reads CASSLLVGGDTQYF. In DNA, the CDR3 is TGTGCCAGCAGCCTCCTAGTCGGGGGAGATACGCAGTATTTT.

CDR3 amino acids: CASSSGQALNEKLFF. The DNA for the CDR3 is TGTGCCAGCAGCTCCGGACAGGCCCTTAATGAAAAACTGTTTTTT. The chain links TRBV7-9 to TRBJ1-4; 7 bases align to TRBD1. After removal of 4 bases from V and 4 bases from J, the junction contained 6 bases not matched to a gene. The CDR3 spans 15 residues. CDR1 and CDR2 (germline): SEHNR, FQNEAQ (reference sequence).

The gene calls are TRBV20-1 and TRBJ2-3, with a weak D call TRBD2 (7 bases). The CDR3 spans 15 residues. The germline V gene has CDR1 DFQATT and CDR2 SNEGSKA (reference sequence). Trimming left V 6 bases short and J 1 base short, with 17 bases between. The CDR3 is CSAPKGGGRTDTQYF. The CDR3 DNA follows: TGCAGTGCCCCAAAGGGAGGGGGGCGCACAGATACGCAGTATTTT.

A single count supports this clonotype. This chain links TRBV29-1 with TRBJ1-5, with D possibly TRBD1 on 6 matching bases. Germline CDR1 reads SQVTM; CDR2 reads ANQGSEA. The CDR3 extends over 15 amino acids. Deletions cut 5 bases from V and 2 bases from J, with 16 bases between. The CDR3 DNA sequence: TGCAGCGTTACGAACGATGGGGGCGGCAATCAGCCCCAGCATTTT. Amino acids: CSVTNDGGGNQPQHF.

The rearrangement links TRBV29-1 to TRBJ2-4; D is perhaps TRBD1 (6 bases). CDR3 length: 15 residues. CDR1 and CDR2 from the germline V gene are SQVTM and ANQGSEA. Trimming removed 6 bases at V and 0 bases at J, with 15 bases between. The CDR3 coding sequence is TGCAGCGTCGAATACAGGGACCTAGCCAAAAACATTCAGTACTTC. It specifies CSVEYRDLAKNIQYF. Supplemented by reference TRBV29-1 and TRBJ2-4, the full variable domain reads SAVISQKPSRDICQRGTSLTIQCQVDSQVTMMFWYRQQPGQSLTLIATANQGSEATYESGFVIDKFPISRPNLTFSTLTVSNMSPEDSSIYLCSVEYRDLAKNIQYFGAGTRLSVL.

The chain has TRBV20-1 and TRBJ2-1; D gene ambiguous. The CDR3 has 15 amino acids. The germline V gene encodes CDR1 DFQATT and CDR2 SNEGSKA (reference sequence). The ends were cut back, 3 bases at V and 0 bases at J, with 12 bases in the middle. CDR3 in amino acids: CSARSERYSYNEQFF. CDR3 DNA sequence: TGCAGTGCTAGGTCCGAGCGTTACTCCTACAATGAGCAGTTCTTC.

The chain combines TRBV6-4 with TRBJ2-3; D tentatively reads TRBD1 or TRBD2 (5 bases each). Germline V lookup: CDR1 MRHNA, CDR2 SNTAGT. With 4 bases removed from V and 0 bases from J, the gap between germline ends came to 11 bases. The CDR3 has 15 amino acids. The CDR3 is CASSGHRDSTDTQYF. DNA for the CDR3: TGTGCCAGCAGTGGACACCGGGACAGCACAGATACGCAGTATTTT.

V and J are TRBV24-1 and TRBJ1-2; D unclear. Per the germline V gene, CDR1 is KGHDR and CDR2 is SFDVKD. This CDR3 comprises 12 residues. Trimming removed 3 bases at V and 5 bases at J, with 6 bases between. The DNA for the CDR3 is TGTGCCACCAGTGATCCGGGATATGGCTACACCTTC. This encodes CATSDPGYGYTF.

This chain joins TRBV29-1 and TRBJ1-2; D is unresolved. Trimming pared 7 bases from V and 1 base from J, leaving 10 bases between. The CDR3 sequence is 12 residues long. Germline V gene lookup returns CDR1 SQVTM and CDR2 ANQGSEA. CDR3 region: CSAVRSNYGYTF. The CDR3 DNA reads TGCAGCGCCGTCAGGAGTAACTATGGCTACACCTTC.

The chain has TRBV30 and TRBJ1-1, with a possible D match to TRBD1 (5 bases). The CDR3 is made up of 13 amino acids. V was clipped by 5 bases and J by 1 base, with 11 bases between them. Per the germline V gene, CDR1 is GTSNPN and CDR2 is SVGIG (reference sequence). The CDR3 here is CAWDTTGNTEAFF. Here the CDR3 DNA reads TGTGCCTGGGACACTACAGGGAACACTGAAGCTTTCTTT.

This chain connects TRBV20-1 to TRBJ2-3; 12 nucleotides agree with TRBD2. CDR1 and CDR2 from the germline V gene are DFQATT and SNEGSKA (reference sequence). CDR3 length: 20 amino acids. The trim removed 0 bases at V and 4 bases at J, leaving 17 bases unmatched. The CDR3 here is CSARDSETSGSLFVADTQYF. The CDR3 nucleotides are TGCAGTGCTAGAGATTCTGAGACTAGCGGGAGTTTATTTGTCGCAGATACGCAGTATTTT.

In this sample, this clonotype turned up once. The chain links TRBV19 to TRBJ2-2, with 8 bases lining up with TRBD2. The CDR3 extends over 17 amino acids. Trimming removed 5 bases from V and 5 bases from J; junction bases left unmatched: 13. Germline-derived CDR1 and CDR2 are LNHDA and SQIVND (reference sequence). The CDR3 DNA reads as TGTGCCAGTAGTGTCCCTTCGTCGGGAGGGCCGACCGGGGAGCTGTTTTTT. Its protein is CASSVPSSGGPTGELFF. The full variable domain, rest sourced from reference TRBV19 and TRBJ2-2, is DGGITQSPKYLFRKEGQNVTLSCEQNLNHDAMYWYRQDPGQGLRLIYYSQIVNDFQKGDIAEGYSVSREKKESFPLTVTSAQKNPTAFYLCASSVPSSGGPTGELFFGEGSRLTVL.

This sequence joins TRBV30 and TRBJ1-2; TRBD1 aligns across 7 bases. CDR3 length: 13 residues. Germline V lookup: CDR1 GTSNPN, CDR2 SVGIG (reference sequence). Trimming cost V 5 bases and J 8 bases; bases outside gene matches: 11. This chain's CDR3 is CAWSKGAADGYTF. In DNA, the CDR3 is TGTGCCTGGTCCAAGGGGGCAGCCGACGGCTACACCTTC.

The chain links TRBV30 to TRBJ1-4, with unresolved D. CDR1 and CDR2 (germline): GTSNPN, SVGIG (reference sequence). Trimming removed 1 base at V and 8 bases at J, with 11 bases between. The CDR3 sequence is 13 residues long. CDR3 in amino acids: CAWSGLRGEKLFF. The CDR3 nucleotides read TGTGCCTGGAGTGGACTGCGTGGAGAAAAACTGTTTTTT.

The rearrangement joins TRBV20-1 to TRBJ2-4; D may match TRBD1 or TRBD2 (5 bases each). CDR1 is DFQATT and CDR2 is SNEGSKA in the germline V gene (reference sequence). Trimming took 7 bases from V and 9 from J, leaving 22 bases between them. The CDR3 is 14 residues long. CDR3 sequence: CSVPTGWGSGIQYF. As DNA, the CDR3 is TGCAGTGTCCCGACCGGCTGGGGGTCGGGCATTCAGTACTTC.

The CDR3 DNA reads as TGTGCCAGGACAGACAATCAGCCCCAGCATTTT. The encoded protein is CARTDNQPQHF. The chain recombines TRBV27 with TRBJ1-5; TRBD1 is a possible D gene (5 bases). Trimming took off 9 bases at V and 3 bases at J, with 6 bases between the two ends. Germline loops: CDR1 MNHEY, CDR2 SMNVEV (reference sequence). The CDR3 is 11 residues long.

This clonotype has only one observation. The chain is built from TRBV9 and TRBJ2-4, with a weak D call TRBD1 (6 bases). V shed 2 bases and J shed 5 bases, with 8 bases lying between them. The CDR3 is 13 residues long. The germline V gene encodes CDR1 SGDLS and CDR2 YYNGEE. CDR3 in DNA: TGTGCCAGCAGCGTTCAGGGGCAAAACATTCAGTACTTC. Translating gives CASSVQGQNIQYF. Drawing the rest from reference TRBV9 and TRBJ2-4, the complete variable domain is DSGVTQTPKHLITATGQRVTLRCSPRSGDLSVYWYQQSLDQGLQFLIQYYNGEERAKGNILERFSAQQFPDLHSELNLSSLELGDSALYFCASSVQGQNIQYFGAGTRLSVL.

This clonotype was seen a single time. The chain recombines TRBV20-1 with TRBJ2-7, with a tentative D call TRBD2 (5 bases). The germline V and J ends were trimmed by 0 bases and 4 bases, with 13 bases remaining between them. The CDR3 contains 14 residues. The germline CDR1 and CDR2 sequences are DFQATT and SNEGSKA (reference sequence). CDR3 coding DNA: TGCAGTGCTAGAGATTTGGGGAGCTTTTACGAGCAGTACTTC. It is translated as CSARDLGSFYEQYF.

This chain connects TRBV30 to TRBJ2-7, with TRBD2 matching over 14 bases. The trim removed 7 bases at V and 6 bases at J, leaving 11 bases unmatched. CDR1 is GTSNPN and CDR2 is SVGIG in the germline V gene (reference sequence). This CDR3 has 15 amino acids. This CDR3 reads CASQPGTSGSPEQYF. The CDR3 bases are TGTGCCTCCCAACCCGGGACTAGCGGGAGCCCCGAGCAGTACTTC.

The chain links TRBV9 to TRBJ2-6; 7 nucleotides align to TRBD1. After removal of 6 bases from V and 2 bases from J, the junction contained 8 bases not matched to a gene. CDR3 length equals 16 residues. Germline V gene lookup returns CDR1 SGDLS and CDR2 YYNGEE. The CDR3 sequence is CASNRGRFAGANVLTF. The CDR3 DNA reads as TGTGCCAGCAACAGGGGCAGGTTTGCTGGGGCCAACGTCCTGACTTTC.